Listed here are 16 T cell receptor beta chains from one sample, sequenced in a study of blood T cell repertoires in COVID-19 (dated by TCRdb to about 2020). Library preparation employed the immunoSEQ multiplex PCR assay. TCRdb obtained this table from immuneACCESS and retained in-frame rearrangements with V and J assigned. These tables miss some clones; where compared with another copy, unresolved V genes account for less than half of the shortfall, and the remainder is unexplained. The sample table records 300,000 to 350,000 clones; 88% of these occur just once. In total, the top ten clones hold under 1.2% of the sample. Specimen: PBMCs or T cells enriched from blood (not recorded which). Receptor source: a woman aged 25 to 39 who had been exposed to COVID-19.

This chain uses TRBV12-2 with TRBJ1-4; TRBD1, as called in the table, went unchecked against the DNA. TRBV12-2 is designated a pseudogene. The CDR3 length is 12 residues. The CDR3 here is CASRFHYEKLFF. CDR3 nucleotide sequence: TGTGCAAGTCGCTTTCATTATGAAAAACTGTTTTTT.

This clone was seen a handful of times. The gene calls are TRBV5-1 and TRBJ1-2; 8 bases align to TRBD1. The germline V gene has CDR1 SGHRS and CDR2 YFSETQ. J was trimmed by 9 bases and V by 5 bases; bases with no gene match: 9. The CDR3 totals 13 residues. CDR3: CASSPQGASRYTF. For the CDR3, the DNA is TGCGCCAGCAGTCCGCAGGGGGCGAGCCGCTACACCTTC.

The rearrangement joins TRBV11-3 to TRBJ2-3; 7 bases agree with TRBD1. CDR3 length: 14 residues. CDR1 is SGHNT, CDR2 YENEEA, per germline. V was clipped by 5 bases and J by 5 bases; unmatched bases: 7. The CDR3, as DNA: TGTGCCAGCAGCCCTCTAGGGGGCAGAGATACGCAGTATTTT. This codes for CASSPLGGRDTQYF.

V gene TRBV18 combines with J gene TRBJ1-1; tentatively, D is TRBD1 (6 bases). The germline CDR1 and CDR2 sequences are KGHSH and LQKENI. The CDR3 is made up of 15 amino acids. The V end lost 3 bases, the J end lost 0 bases, and 11 bases lay between the germline ends. The CDR3 DNA is TGTGCCAGCTCACCGTCACAGGGTGTGAACACTGAAGCTTTCTTT. It yields the protein CASSPSQGVNTEAFF.

The table lists this clone with a count of one. The rearrangement links TRBV5-8 to TRBJ1-4; maybe TRBD1 (5 bases). The CDR3 loop spans 17 amino acids. The germline V and J ends were trimmed by 3 bases and 0 bases, with 15 bases remaining between them. Germline V gives CDR1 SGHTS, CDR2 YDEGEE. CDR3 in amino acids: CASSSTGPFATNEKLFF. The DNA for the CDR3 is TGTGCCAGCAGCTCAACAGGACCCTTTGCAACTAATGAAAAACTGTTTTTT.

The chain is built from TRBV3-1 (or the pseudogene TRBV3-2) and TRBJ1-2; TRBD1 matches 7 bases. The CDR3 has 13 amino acids. V shed 1 base, J shed 5 bases, and the junction held 1 base outside the gene matches. From germline, CDR1 is LGHDT and CDR2 YNNKEL (reference sequence). This CDR3 reads CASSQGQGYGYTF. DNA of the CDR3: TGTGCCAGCAGCCAAGGACAGGGATATGGCTACACCTTC.

CDR3 nucleotides: TGTGCCAGCTCACTACGAAGAACAGGGAATTCCTACAATGAGCAGTTCTTC. It specifies CASSLRRTGNSYNEQFF. The rearrangement uses TRBV18 and TRBJ2-1; perhaps TRBD1 as D (6 bases). In germline, CDR1 is KGHSH, CDR2 LQKENI. There are 17 residues in the CDR3. Trimming stripped 4 bases from V and 1 base from J, with 17 bases between. Full variable domain (missing parts from reference TRBV18 and TRBJ2-1): NAGVMQNPRHLVRRRGQEARLRCSPMKGHSHVYWYRQLPEEGLKFMVYLQKENIIDESGMPKERFSAEFPKEGPSILRIQQVVRGDSAAYFCASSLRRTGNSYNEQFFGPGTRLTVL.

The CDR3 coding sequence is TGTGCCAGCTCACCGGTACCGGGACTAGCGGGAGGGCTCCAAGAGACCCAGTACTTC. Protein: CASSPVPGLAGGLQETQYF. The chain combines TRBV18 with TRBJ2-5, with 16 bases lining up with TRBD2. J lost 1 base, V lost 3 bases, and 8 bases had no gene match. There are 19 residues in the CDR3. Germline-derived CDR1 and CDR2 are KGHSH and LQKENI.

CDR3: CASSGGQGSDTQYF. As DNA, the CDR3 is TGTGCCAGCAGCGGGGGACAGGGCTCAGATACGCAGTATTTT. The rearrangement uses TRBV9 and TRBJ2-3; 9 bases fit TRBD1. CDR3 size: 14 residues. Germline CDR1 is SGDLS and CDR2 is YYNGEE. The trim removed 3 bases at V and 4 bases at J, leaving 3 bases unmatched.

This chain links TRBV5-1 with TRBJ2-1, with 7 bases that match TRBD2. The CDR3 has 14 residues. The V and J ends lost 0 bases and 7 bases, in that order; junction bases with no gene match: 4. CDR1 and CDR2 from the germline V gene are SGHRS and YFSETQ. The CDR3 DNA reads as TGCGCCAGCAGCTTGGGACTAGCCCAAAATGAGCAGTTCTTC. Its protein product is CASSLGLAQNEQFF.

The chain recombines TRBV19 with TRBJ2-1; 11 bases are a match to TRBD2. With 5 bases clipped from V and 8 bases from J, the junction kept 14 bases outside the gene matches. Germline V gives CDR1 LNHDA, CDR2 SQIVND (reference sequence). The CDR3 is 17 residues long. The DNA of the CDR3 is TGTGCCAGTAGTTCGGAGCTAGCGGGAGGTATATCCGATGAGCAGTTCTTC. Its translation is CASSSELAGGISDEQFF.

The sample holds one count of this clone. This sequence joins TRBV14 and TRBJ1-2, with no clear D. The V and J ends lost 4 bases and 3 bases respectively, with 9 bases between them. Germline V gives CDR1 SGHDN, CDR2 FVKESK. The CDR3 covers 13 residues. CDR3 protein: CASSPGRDYGYTF. CDR3 nucleotides: TGTGCCAGCAGCCCCGGGAGGGACTATGGCTACACCTTC.

The rearrangement uses TRBV6-6 and TRBJ1-5; D not certain. CDR1 is MNHNY, CDR2 SVGAGI, per germline (reference sequence). Deletions cut 0 bases from V and 6 bases from J, with 15 bases between. The CDR3 has 16 residues. The CDR3 DNA sequence: TGTGCCAGCAGTTACTCAATTCCCAGGTTAGGTCAGCCCCAGCATTTT. Protein: CASSYSIPRLGQPQHF.

The chain is built from TRBV9 and TRBJ2-3, with TRBD2 matching over 11 bases. CDR3 length: 15 amino acids. Trimming cost V 6 bases and J 3 bases; bases outside gene matches: 6. Germline CDR1 reads SGDLS; CDR2 reads YYNGEE. The CDR3, as DNA: TGTGCCAGCAACTTAGCGGGAGGGCGGACAGATACGCAGTATTTT. It yields the protein CASNLAGGRTDTQYF.

V is TRBV3-1 (or the pseudogene TRBV3-2) and J is TRBJ1-2; possibly TRBD1 for D (5 bases). The CDR3 sequence is 16 residues long. Germline CDR1 and CDR2: LGHDT and YNNKEL (reference sequence). V lost 0 bases to trimming and J lost 0 bases, with 11 bases between them. CDR3 sequence reads: CASSQEGGRTNYGYTF. The CDR3 DNA reads TGTGCCAGCAGCCAAGAGGGGGGTCGTACTAACTATGGCTACACCTTC.

The chain joins TRBV2 to TRBJ2-7; 7 nucleotides agree with TRBD1. There are 15 residues in the CDR3. Germline CDR1 and CDR2: SNHLY and FYNNEI. Unmatched junction bases numbered 4, after V lost 2 bases and J lost 0 bases. CDR3 DNA sequence: TGTGCCAGCAGTGAACCCCGGGACAGCTCCTACGAGCAGTACTTC. Protein: CASSEPRDSSYEQYF.